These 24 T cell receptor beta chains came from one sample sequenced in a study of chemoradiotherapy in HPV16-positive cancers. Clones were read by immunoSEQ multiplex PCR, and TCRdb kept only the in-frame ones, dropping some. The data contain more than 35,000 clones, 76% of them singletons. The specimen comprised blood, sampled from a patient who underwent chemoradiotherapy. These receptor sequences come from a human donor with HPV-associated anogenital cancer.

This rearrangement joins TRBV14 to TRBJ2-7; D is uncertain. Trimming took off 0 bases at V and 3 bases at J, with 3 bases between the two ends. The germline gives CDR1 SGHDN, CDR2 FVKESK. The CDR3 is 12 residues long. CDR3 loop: CASSQELYEQYF. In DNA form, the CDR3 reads TGTGCCAGCAGCCAAGAGCTCTACGAGCAGTACTTC.

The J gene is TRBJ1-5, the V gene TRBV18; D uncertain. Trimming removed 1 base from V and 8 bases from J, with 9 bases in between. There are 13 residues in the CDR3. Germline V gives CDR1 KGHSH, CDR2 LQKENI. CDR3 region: CASSPQGFEPQHF. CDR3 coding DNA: TGTGCCAGCTCACCACAGGGTTTTGAGCCCCAGCATTTT.

The CDR3 DNA reads TGTGCCAGCTCACCGCTCCCACAGGGCGTCGGAGAAAAACTGTTTTTT. As protein: CASSPLPQGVGEKLFF. The J gene is TRBJ1-4, the V gene TRBV18; perhaps TRBD1 as D (6 bases). The germline CDR1 and CDR2 sequences are KGHSH and LQKENI. The V end lost 3 bases, the J end lost 8 bases, and 19 bases lay between the germline ends. The CDR3 totals 16 residues.

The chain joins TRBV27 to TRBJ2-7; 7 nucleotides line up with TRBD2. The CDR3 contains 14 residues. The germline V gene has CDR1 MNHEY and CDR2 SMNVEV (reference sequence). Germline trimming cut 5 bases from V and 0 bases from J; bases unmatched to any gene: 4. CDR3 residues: CASSPPGGSYEQYF. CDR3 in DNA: TGTGCCAGCAGTCCTCCGGGGGGCTCCTACGAGCAGTACTTC.

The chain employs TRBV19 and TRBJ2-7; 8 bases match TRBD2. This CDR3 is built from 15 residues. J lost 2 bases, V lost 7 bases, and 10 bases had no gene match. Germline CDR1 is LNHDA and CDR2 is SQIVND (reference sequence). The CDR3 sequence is CASNSGSGGAYEQYF. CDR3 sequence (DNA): TGTGCCAGTAATTCCGGGAGCGGGGGCGCCTACGAGCAGTACTTC.

CDR3 in amino acids: CASSSYAVPKAGEQYF. The CDR3 DNA reads TGTGCCAGCAGCTCTTACGCCGTCCCCAAAGCTGGCGAGCAGTACTTC. This chain links TRBV5-6 with TRBJ2-7; D call uncertain. The V gene lost 3 bases and the J gene lost 6 bases, with 22 bases spanning the gap. Germline V lookup: CDR1 SGHDT, CDR2 YYEEEE. The CDR3 has 16 amino acids.

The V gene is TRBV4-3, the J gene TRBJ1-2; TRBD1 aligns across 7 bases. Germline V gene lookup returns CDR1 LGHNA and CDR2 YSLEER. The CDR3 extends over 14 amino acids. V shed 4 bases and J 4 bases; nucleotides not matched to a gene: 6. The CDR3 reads CASSLQGGAYGYTF. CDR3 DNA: TGCGCCAGCAGCCTGCAGGGGGGAGCCTATGGCTACACCTTC.

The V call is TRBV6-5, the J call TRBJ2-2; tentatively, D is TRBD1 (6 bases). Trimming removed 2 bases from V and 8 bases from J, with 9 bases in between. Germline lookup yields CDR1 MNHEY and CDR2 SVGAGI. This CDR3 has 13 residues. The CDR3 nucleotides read TGTGCCAGCAGTTACATACAGGGAGGGGAGCTGTTTTTT. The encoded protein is CASSYIQGGELFF.

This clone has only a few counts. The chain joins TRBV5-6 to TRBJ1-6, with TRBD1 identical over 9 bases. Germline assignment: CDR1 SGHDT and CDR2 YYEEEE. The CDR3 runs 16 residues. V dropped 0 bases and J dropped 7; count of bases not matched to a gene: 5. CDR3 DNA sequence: TGTGCCAGCAGCTTGGTGGGACAGGGACGCAATTCACCCCTCCACTTT. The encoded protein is CASSLVGQGRNSPLHF.

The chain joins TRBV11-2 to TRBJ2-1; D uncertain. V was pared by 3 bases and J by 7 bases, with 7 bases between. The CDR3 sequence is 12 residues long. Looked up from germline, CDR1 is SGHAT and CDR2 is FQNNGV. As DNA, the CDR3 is TGTGCCAGCAGCTTGGTAATAAATGAGCAGTTCTTC. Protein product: CASSLVINEQFF.

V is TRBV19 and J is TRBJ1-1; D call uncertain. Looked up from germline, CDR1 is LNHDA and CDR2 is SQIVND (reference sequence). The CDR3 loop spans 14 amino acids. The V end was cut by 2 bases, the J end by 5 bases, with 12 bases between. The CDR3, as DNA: TGTGCCAGTAGTATAACCCTTACAGTGACTGAAGCTTTCTTT. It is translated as CASSITLTVTEAFF.

CDR3 DNA: TGTGCCAGCAGTTATAGGACAGCAGAGACCCAGTACTTC. Amino acids: CASSYRTAETQYF. This chain joins TRBV6-5 and TRBJ2-5, with D perhaps matching TRBD1 (6 bases). The length of the CDR3 is 13 residues. Germline V CDR1 and CDR2: MNHEY, SVGAGI. The V gene lost 3 bases and the J gene lost 4 bases, with 9 bases spanning the gap.

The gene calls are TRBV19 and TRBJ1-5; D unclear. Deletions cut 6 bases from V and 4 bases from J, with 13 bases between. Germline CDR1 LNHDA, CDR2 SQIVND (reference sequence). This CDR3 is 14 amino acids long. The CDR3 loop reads CASSISEWNQPQHF. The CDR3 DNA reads TGTGCCAGTAGCATATCCGAGTGGAATCAGCCCCAGCATTTT.

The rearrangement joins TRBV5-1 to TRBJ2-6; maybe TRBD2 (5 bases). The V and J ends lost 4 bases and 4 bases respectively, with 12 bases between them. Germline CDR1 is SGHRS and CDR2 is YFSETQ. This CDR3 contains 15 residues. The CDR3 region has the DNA TGCGCCAGCAGCCTAGACGGGAAGGGGGCCAACGTCCTGACTTTC. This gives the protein CASSLDGKGANVLTF.

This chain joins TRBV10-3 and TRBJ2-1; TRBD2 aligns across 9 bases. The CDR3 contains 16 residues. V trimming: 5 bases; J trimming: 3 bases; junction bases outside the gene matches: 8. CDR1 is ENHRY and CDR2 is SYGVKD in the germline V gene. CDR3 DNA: TGTGCCATCAGTCAGGGAAGACTAGCGGACTACAATGAGCAGTTCTTC. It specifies CAISQGRLADYNEQFF.

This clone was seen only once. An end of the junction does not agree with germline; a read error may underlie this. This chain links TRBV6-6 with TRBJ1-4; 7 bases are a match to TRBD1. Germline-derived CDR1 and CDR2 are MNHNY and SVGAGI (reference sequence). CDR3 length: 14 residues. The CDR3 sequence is CASNDRATNEKLFF. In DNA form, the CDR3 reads TGTGCCAGCAATGACAGGGCAACAAATGAAAAACTGTTTTTT.

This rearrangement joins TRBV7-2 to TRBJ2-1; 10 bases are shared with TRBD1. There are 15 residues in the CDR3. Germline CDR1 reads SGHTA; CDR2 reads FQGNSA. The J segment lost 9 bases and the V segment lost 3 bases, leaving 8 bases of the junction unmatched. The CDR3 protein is CASSLGRTGGSEQFF. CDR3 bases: TGTGCCAGCAGCTTGGGGAGGACAGGGGGGAGTGAGCAGTTCTTC.

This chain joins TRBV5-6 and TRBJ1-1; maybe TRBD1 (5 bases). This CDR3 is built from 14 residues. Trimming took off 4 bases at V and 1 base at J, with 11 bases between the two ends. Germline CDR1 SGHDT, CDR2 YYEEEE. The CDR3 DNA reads TGTGCCAGCAGCCCTGGTGGGGGGAACACTGAAGCTTTCTTT. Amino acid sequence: CASSPGGGNTEAFF.

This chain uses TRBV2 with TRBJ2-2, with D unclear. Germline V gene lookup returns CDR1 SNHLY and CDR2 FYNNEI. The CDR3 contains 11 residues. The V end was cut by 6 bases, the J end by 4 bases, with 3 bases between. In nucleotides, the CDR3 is TGTGCCAGCAGAGCCACCGGGGAGCTGTTTTTT. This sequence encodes CASRATGELFF. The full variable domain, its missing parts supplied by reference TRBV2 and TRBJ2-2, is EPEVTQTPSHQVTQMGQEVILRCVPISNHLYFYWYRQILGQKVEFLVSFYNNEISEKSEIFDDQFSVERPDGSNFTLKIRSTKLEDSAMYFCASRATGELFFGEGSRLTVL.

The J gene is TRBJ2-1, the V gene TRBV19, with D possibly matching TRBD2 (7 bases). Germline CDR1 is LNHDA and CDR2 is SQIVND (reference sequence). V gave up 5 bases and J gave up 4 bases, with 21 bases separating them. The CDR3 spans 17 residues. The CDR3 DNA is TGTGCCAGTAGTCTATCCCCCCCCGGGGGGCTATACAATGAGCAGTTCTTC. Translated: CASSLSPPGGLYNEQFF.

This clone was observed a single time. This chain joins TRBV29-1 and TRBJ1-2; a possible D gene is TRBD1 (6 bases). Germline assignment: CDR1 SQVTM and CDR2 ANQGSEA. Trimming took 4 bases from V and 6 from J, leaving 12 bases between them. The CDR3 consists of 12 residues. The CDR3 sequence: CSVGEGGHGYTF. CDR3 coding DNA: TGCAGCGTTGGGGAAGGGGGGCATGGCTACACCTTC.

DNA of the CDR3: TGCAGCGTTGCGGGGCCTCCTCAGGGGGACGAGCAGTACTTC. Translation gives CSVAGPPQGDEQYF. V and J are TRBV29-1 and TRBJ2-7; 7 nucleotides agree with TRBD1. The V gene's germline CDR1 is SQVTM and CDR2 ANQGSEA. The CDR3 runs 14 residues. Trimming took 4 bases from V and 5 from J; bases not matched to a gene: 11.

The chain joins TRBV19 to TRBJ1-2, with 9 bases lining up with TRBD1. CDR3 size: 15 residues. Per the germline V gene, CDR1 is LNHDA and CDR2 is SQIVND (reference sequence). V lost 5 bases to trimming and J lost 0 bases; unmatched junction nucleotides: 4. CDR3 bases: TGTGCCAGTAGTCTCCGACAGGGGGCTAACTATGGCTACACCTTC. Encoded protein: CASSLRQGANYGYTF. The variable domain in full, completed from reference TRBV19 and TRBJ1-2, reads DGGITQSPKYLFRKEGQNVTLSCEQNLNHDAMYWYRQDPGQGLRLIYYSQIVNDFQKGDIAEGYSVSREKKESFPLTVTSAQKNPTAFYLCASSLRQGANYGYTFGSGTRLTVV.

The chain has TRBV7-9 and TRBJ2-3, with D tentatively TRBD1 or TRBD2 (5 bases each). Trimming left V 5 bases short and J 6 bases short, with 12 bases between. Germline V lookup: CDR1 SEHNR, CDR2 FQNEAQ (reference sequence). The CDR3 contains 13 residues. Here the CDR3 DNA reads TGTGCCAGCAGCCCCCGAGGGGATGATACGCAGTATTTT. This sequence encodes CASSPRGDDTQYF.